This T cell receptor (beta chain) was retrieved from a study of T cell responses to AZD1222 COVID-19 vaccine. Libraries were prepared by immunoSEQ multiplex PCR; TCRdb keeps only in-frame clonotypes and omits some of them. Of 180,000 or so clones in the sample, about 94% were seen once. Findings and limits, study-wide: Repertoires were sampled only after the peak T cell response. The reported proportion of spike-specific TCRs targeting unmutated variant regions was nearly half. Donors, mostly white British, included more females; clonal diversity was possibly underestimated. The breadth and depth of Spike-specific TCRs increased once two AZD1222 doses had been given.

This CDR3 is built from 13 residues. Germline CDR1 is WNHNN and CDR2 is SYGVQD (reference sequence). V lost 5 bases and J lost 7, with 9 bases in between. Comments on this clone: Its antigen is not known.

V gene TRBV10-1 combines with J gene TRBJ1-6; D call uncertain. The source of this sequence is an adult who received the AZD1222 COVID-19 vaccine. This material consisted of peripheral blood, taken 28 days after the second AZD1222 dose. The CDR3 nucleotides read TGCGCCAGCAGTATGGACGGGAATTCACCCCTCCACTTT. Its protein product is CASSMDGNSPLHF.